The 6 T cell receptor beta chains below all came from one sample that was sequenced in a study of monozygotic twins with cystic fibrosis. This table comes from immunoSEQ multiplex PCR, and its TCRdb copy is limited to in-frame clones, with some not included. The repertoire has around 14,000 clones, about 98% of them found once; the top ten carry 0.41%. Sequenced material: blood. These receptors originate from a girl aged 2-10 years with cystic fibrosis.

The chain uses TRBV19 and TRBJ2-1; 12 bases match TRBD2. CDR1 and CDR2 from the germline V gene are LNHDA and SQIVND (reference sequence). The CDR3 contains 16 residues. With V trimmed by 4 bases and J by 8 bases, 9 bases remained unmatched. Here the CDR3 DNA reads TGTGCCAGTAGTAAGTCGACTAGCGGGAGCTGGGATGAGCAGTTCTTC. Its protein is CASSKSTSGSWDEQFF.

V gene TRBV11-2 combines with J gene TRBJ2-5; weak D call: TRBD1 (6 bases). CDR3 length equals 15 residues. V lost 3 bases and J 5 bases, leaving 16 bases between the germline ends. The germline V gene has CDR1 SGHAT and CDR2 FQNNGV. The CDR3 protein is CASSLDSARGETQYF. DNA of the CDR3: TGTGCCAGCAGCTTGGACTCCGCTAGGGGGGAGACCCAGTACTTC.

For the CDR3, the DNA is TGTGCCAGCAGCTTCGGCAGGACGCTAGGGGTGGAGACCCAGTACTTC. Encoded protein: CASSFGRTLGVETQYF. The rearrangement links TRBV5-5 to TRBJ2-5; D is perhaps TRBD1 (5 bases). CDR3 length equals 16 residues. CDR1 and CDR2 from the germline V gene are SGHKS and YYEKEE (reference sequence). V lost 2 bases to trimming and J lost 5 bases, with 19 bases between them. Complete variable domain (other parts from reference TRBV5-5 and TRBJ2-5): DAGVTQSPTHLIKTRGQQVTLRCSPISGHKSVSWYQQVLGQGPQFIFQYYEKEERGRGNFPDRFSARQFPNYSSELNVNALLLGDSALYLCASSFGRTLGVETQYFGPGTRLLVL.

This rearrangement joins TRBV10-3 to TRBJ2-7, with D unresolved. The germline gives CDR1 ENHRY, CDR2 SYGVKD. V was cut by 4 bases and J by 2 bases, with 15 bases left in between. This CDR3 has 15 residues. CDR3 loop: CAISGWQEAPYEQYF. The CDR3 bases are TGTGCCATCAGTGGTTGGCAAGAGGCCCCCTACGAGCAGTACTTC.

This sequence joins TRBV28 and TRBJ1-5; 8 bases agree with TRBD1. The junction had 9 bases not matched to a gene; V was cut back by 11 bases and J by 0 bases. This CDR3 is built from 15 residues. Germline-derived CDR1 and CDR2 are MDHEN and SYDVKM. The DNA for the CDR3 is TGTGCCGGCGGGACAGGAGGATATAGCAATCAGCCCCAGCATTTT. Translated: CAGGTGGYSNQPQHF. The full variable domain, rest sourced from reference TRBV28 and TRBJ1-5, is DVKVTQSSRYLVKRTGEKVFLECVQDMDHENMFWYRQDPGLGLRLIYFSYDVKMKEKGDIPEGYSVSREKKERFSLILESASTNQTSMYLCAGGTGGYSNQPQHFGDGTRLSIL.

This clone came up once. The CDR3: CASSLGGIFYTF. The CDR3 DNA reads as TGTGCCAGCAGCTTAGGGGGGATATTCTACACCTTC. The V gene is TRBV7-9, the J gene TRBJ1-2; TRBD1 is a possible D gene (5 bases). The germline gives CDR1 SEHNR, CDR2 FQNEAQ (reference sequence). This CDR3 comprises 12 residues. V lost 1 base, J lost 10 bases, and 10 bases lay in between.